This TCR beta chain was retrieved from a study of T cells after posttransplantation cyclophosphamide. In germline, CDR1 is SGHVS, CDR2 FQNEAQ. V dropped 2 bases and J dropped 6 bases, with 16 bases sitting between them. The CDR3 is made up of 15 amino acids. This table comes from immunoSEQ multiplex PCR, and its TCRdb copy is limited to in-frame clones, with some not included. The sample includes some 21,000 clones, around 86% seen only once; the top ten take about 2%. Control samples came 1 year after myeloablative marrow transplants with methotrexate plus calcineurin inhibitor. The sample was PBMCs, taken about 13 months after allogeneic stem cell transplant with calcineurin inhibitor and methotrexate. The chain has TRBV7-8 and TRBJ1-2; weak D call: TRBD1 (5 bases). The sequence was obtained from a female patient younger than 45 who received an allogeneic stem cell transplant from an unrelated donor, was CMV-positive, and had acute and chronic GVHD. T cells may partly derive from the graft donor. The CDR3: CASSLNYLQGHGYTF. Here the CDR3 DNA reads TGTGCCAGCAGCTTAAACTACCTCCAGGGTCATGGCTACACCTTC.